The subject of this entry is one TCR beta chain. This specimen belongs to a study of blood T cell repertoires in COVID-19. The wider study: There were acute and convalescent COVID-19 samples, and they came from the United States, Italy and Spain.

The CDR3 covers 15 residues. Per the germline V gene, CDR1 is GTSNPN and CDR2 is SVGIG (reference sequence). The V and J ends lost 2 bases and 3 bases respectively, with 15 bases between them. Under the authors' procedure: Estimated nucleated cell counts came from reference gene primer amplification. Sequencing was performed with immunoSEQ multiplex PCR; in TCRdb, only in-frame clones are kept and a portion is missing. V and J calls and clone size are as listed in that table; D and trimming were resolved from the DNA. The repertoire includes around 200,000 clones, roughly nine tenths of them detected once, and over 7% sits in the top ten.

The TCR comes from a woman over 75 in a cohort sampled during active or convalescent COVID-19. The specimen sequenced was peripheral blood. The chain links TRBV30 to TRBJ2-3; the D gene is possibly TRBD2 (5 bases). The CDR3 sequence: CAWSHGDSGTDTQYF. The CDR3 DNA reads TGTGCCTGGAGTCACGGGGATTCGGGGACAGATACGCAGTATTTT. Filled out from reference TRBV30 and TRBJ2-3, the complete variable domain reads SQTIHQWPATLVQPVGSPLSLECTVEGTSNPNLYWYRQAAGRGLQLLFYSVGIGQISSEVPQNLSASRPQDRQFILSSKKLLLSDSGFYLCAWSHGDSGTDTQYFGPGTRLTVL.